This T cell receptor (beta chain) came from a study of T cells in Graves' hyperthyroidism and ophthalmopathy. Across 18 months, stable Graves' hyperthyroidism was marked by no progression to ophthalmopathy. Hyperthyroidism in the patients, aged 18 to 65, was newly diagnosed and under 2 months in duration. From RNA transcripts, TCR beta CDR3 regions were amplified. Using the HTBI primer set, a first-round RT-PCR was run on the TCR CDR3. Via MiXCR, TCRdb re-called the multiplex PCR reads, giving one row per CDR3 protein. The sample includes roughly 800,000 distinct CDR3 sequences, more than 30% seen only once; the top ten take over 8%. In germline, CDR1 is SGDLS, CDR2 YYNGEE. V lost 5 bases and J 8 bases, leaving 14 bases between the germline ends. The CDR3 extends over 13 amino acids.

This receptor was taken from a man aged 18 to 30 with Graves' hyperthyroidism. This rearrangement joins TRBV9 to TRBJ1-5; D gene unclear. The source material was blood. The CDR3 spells CASSLRSTEPQHF. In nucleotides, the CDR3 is TGTGCCAGCAGTTTACGATCAACAGAGCCCCAGCATTTT. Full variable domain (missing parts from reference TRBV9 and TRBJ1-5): DSGVTQTPKHLITATGQRVTLRCSPRSGDLSVYWYQQSLDQGLQFLIQYYNGEERAKGNILERFSAQQFPDLHSELNLSSLELGDSALYFCASSLRSTEPQHFGDGTRLSIL.